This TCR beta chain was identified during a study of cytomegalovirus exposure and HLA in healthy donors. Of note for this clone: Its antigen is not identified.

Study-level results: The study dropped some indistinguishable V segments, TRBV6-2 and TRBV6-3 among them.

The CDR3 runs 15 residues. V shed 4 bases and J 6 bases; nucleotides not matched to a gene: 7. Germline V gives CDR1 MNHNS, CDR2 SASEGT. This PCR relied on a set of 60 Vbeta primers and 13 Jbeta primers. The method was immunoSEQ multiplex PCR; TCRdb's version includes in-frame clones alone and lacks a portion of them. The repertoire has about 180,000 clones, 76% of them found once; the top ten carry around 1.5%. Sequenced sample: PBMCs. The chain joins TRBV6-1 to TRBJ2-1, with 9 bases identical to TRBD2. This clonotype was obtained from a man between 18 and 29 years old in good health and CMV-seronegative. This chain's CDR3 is CASSGGLAGSNEQFF. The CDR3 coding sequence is TGTGCCAGCAGTGGGGGACTAGCCGGAAGCAATGAGCAGTTCTTC.